These 2 T cell receptor beta chains were all obtained from the same sample, sequenced in a study of T cell responses to AZD1222 COVID-19 vaccine. Clones were read by immunoSEQ multiplex PCR, and TCRdb kept only the in-frame ones, dropping some. The sample lists more than 75,000 clones, about 90% seen once, with roughly 7.5% in the top ten. The material sequenced was peripheral blood, taken on day 0 of AZD1222 vaccination. The receptors shown here come from an adult in good health.

The V and J genes are TRBV9 and TRBJ2-1, with TRBD1 matching over 8 bases. This CDR3 has 15 residues. Germline CDR1 is SGDLS and CDR2 is YYNGEE. Losses at the gene ends were 5 bases for V and 3 bases for J; bases not matched to a gene: 7. CDR3 in amino acids: CASSEGQAFYNEQFF. The CDR3 region has the DNA TGTGCCAGCAGTGAGGGACAGGCCTTCTACAATGAGCAGTTCTTC.

The chain joins TRBV5-1 to TRBJ1-1; 10 bases map to TRBD1. CDR1 and CDR2 (germline): SGHRS, YFSETQ. Germline trimming cut 2 bases from V and 9 bases from J; bases unmatched to any gene: 4. This CDR3 has 13 residues. DNA of the CDR3: TGCGCCAGCAGCTTAGGACAGGGGGGAAAAGCTTTCTTT. Translating it yields CASSLGQGGKAFF.